This T cell receptor (beta chain) originates from a study of long-term antiretroviral therapy in people with HIV (dated by TCRdb to between 2021 and 2023). For the wider study: The earliest samples were collected about a decade before the 2015 WHO recommendation for immediate ART, when ART was typically delayed until CD4 counts fell. This retrospective serial study examined whether starting ART and sustained HIV suppression were associated with changes in the composition and diversity of the TRB repertoire in peripheral blood. Of the 30 to 35 participants with HIV, more than 10 were female. No cross-contamination during QIAcube processing was shown when test extractions of a monoclonal T-cell line were performed alongside some 33 polyclonal samples. A total of some 200 cryopreserved PBMC samples came from around 30 adults with confirmed HIV infection and were collected serially over a mean of roughly six years (range 1-12).

Sequencing of the TRB variable region was done with the immunoSEQ hsTCRB v3.0 assay at survey level resolution. A depth of roughly 35,000-50,000 T-cell genomes per sample was targeted for TRB sequencing. TRB libraries were pooled and sequenced on an Illumina MiSeq using a v3 150-cycle kit. Per the original workflow: Repertoire analysis was performed in R inside a reproducible Nextflow workflow that covered QC, data transformation and analysis. LymphoSeq2, an R package for exploring AIRR-Seq data, was used to implement custom analyses. A handful of samples that produced fewer than 5000 total TRB sequences were removed, so 150 to 200 HIV repertoires were analyzed. Of the 188 retained HIV repertoires, 55 to 60 were collected before and roughly 130 after ART initiation. Repertoires were downsampled to 5000 TRB nucleotide sequences, with summary statistics averaged over 100 downsampling iterations. TRB sequences were retained for analysis only if CDR3 regions of at least seven amino acids were present. Diversity was measured with a Shannon entropy-derived clonality score and the Gini coefficient. In the repertoire networks, any two of the top 5000 CDR3 amino acid sequences were linked whenever the two sequences differed by an edit distance of one. Antigen specificity groups and MHC restriction were predicted for TRB CDR3 amino acid sequences with GLIPH2. To flag known CMV, EBV, HIV or tissue antigen associations, CDR3 amino acid sequences were matched against VDJdb and McPAS-TCR. Pre-ART, post-ART and control groups were compared with Wilcoxon signed-rank tests and Holm-Bonferroni correction. Here the immuneACCESS table is served through TCRdb, limited to in-frame sequences with V and J called. Missing clones are a known gap in these copies; in checked studies unresolved V genes cover under half, and the rest lacks a known reason. The D gene and trimming were derived from the DNA, and the V and J assignments and clone size from that table. For this sample there are 13,000 to 15,000 clones; 77% appear just once. The leading ten clones occupy roughly 19% of the sample.

Inclusion was restricted to participants for whom at least one PBMC sample before ART initiation and at least two post-ART samples were available. Treatment was received in the United States of America by all participants with HIV. Before DNA extraction, cryopreserved samples containing about 0.95-10 million PBMC were thawed and washed. At the time of the earliest PBMC sample for each participant with HIV, ages ranged from 23 to 54 years. PBMC samples were contributed by each participant from 1-4 timepoints before ART initiation and 2-8 timepoints after ART initiation, with a median of 7 samples. Serial HIV viral load, CD4+ T-cell count, ART history and demographic data were obtained for every participant. Using a Qiagen kit on a QIAcube, genomic DNA was extracted from unsorted PBMC, with samples processed in batches of 12. Findings and caveats that apply to the study as a whole: ART initiation was associated with a significant increase in TRB diversity, but diversity stayed significantly below transplant donor controls even after long-term ART. The samples were dated from 2004 to 2017, and the ART regimens that were used may be less effective than current ART regimens. Because pre-ART samples had limited cell numbers, unsorted PBMC were profiled rather than sorted CD4+ and CD8+ T cells. Expanded TRB clones identified before ART initiation dominated the repertoire at all time points, although this dominance fluctuated and declined in many PLHIV after ART. Narrower CDR3 length ranges were observed in HIV repertoires than in controls, and an antigen-experienced repertoire with only a slight naive shift after ART was suggested by the network structure. Inferences about post-ART repertoire changes were limited because no data were available on ART adherence, viral resistance or therapy changes. Limited PBMC availability meant only the TCR beta chain was sequenced, without alpha chain pairing.

A note on this clone: Its antigen is still unknown. Base-call qualities are not available, and no considerably larger clone is one nucleotide away.

Between the V and J ends, shortened by 0 bases and 6 bases respectively, the junction contains 6 bases. Inclusive of the bounding cysteine and phenylalanine, the CDR3 is 12 residues long. Only the CDR3 part of the read is kept: 36 bases, read in frame from the first base. The germline V gene (reference sequence) supplies CDR1 GTSNPN and CDR2 SVGIG. The clonotype comes from a man in his forties with HIV. This specimen consisted of unsorted PBMCs, obtained 1.3 years before starting antiretroviral therapy. The chain couples TRBV30 to TRBJ1-5; no D segment can be confidently identified. The encoded CDR3 is CAWSVRGQPQHF. DNA sequence: TGTGCCTGGAGTGTTCGGGGTCAGCCCCAGCATTTT.